This T cell receptor (beta chain) was retrieved from a study of cytomegalovirus exposure and HLA in healthy donors. Healthy individuals who donated bone marrow served as the donors. The PCR made use of 60 Vbeta and 13 Jbeta primers. TCRdb keeps only in-frame clones here, not all; method: immunoSEQ multiplex PCR. The sample includes 150,000 to 200,000 clones, 81% seen only once; the top ten take roughly 2.1%. Germline-derived CDR1 and CDR2 are MGHRA and YSYEKL. The CDR3 runs 20 residues. Trimming removed 1 base from V and 5 bases from J; junction bases left unmatched: 16. This chain connects TRBV4-1 to TRBJ2-5; the match to TRBD2 covers 13 bases. The receptor was derived from a young woman in good health and CMV-seropositive. The sample consisted of PBMCs. The CDR3 loop is CASSQGGTSGGAGSTETQYF. The CDR3 bases are TGCGCCAGCAGCCAAGGGGGCACTAGCGGGGGGGCTGGTAGTACGGAGACCCAGTACTTC.